The T cell receptor beta chain under discussion was sequenced for a study of T cells in Graves' hyperthyroidism and ophthalmopathy. Regarding the study as a whole: Blood also contained most expanded thyroid clonotypes above 0.001. In validation, the model predicted ophthalmopathy. These predictions came a median roughly 6 months before onset.

The CDR3 sequence is 15 residues long. Trimming cost V 5 bases and J 0 bases, with 10 bases left between them. Germline V gene sequence: CDR1 MNHEY, CDR2 SMNVEV (reference sequence). There are many counts of this clonotype. What it binds is not known. RNA transcripts yielded amplified TCR beta CDR3 regions. In the first-round RT-PCR of the TCR CDR3, the HTBI primer set was used. In TCRdb, the multiplex PCR reads were re-called with MiXCR into one record per CDR3 protein. The sample includes approximately 620,000 distinct CDR3 sequences, over 11% of them seen just once. Diagnostic decisions used clinical symptoms, serum thyroxine and TRAb, thyroid ultrasound and orbital computed tomography. This sample holds PBMCs from roughly 10 ml fresh peripheral blood.

The chain carries TRBV27 and TRBJ1-4, with D tentatively TRBD1 (6 bases). The sequenced sample consisted of blood. The clonotype originates from a woman aged 30 to 39 with Graves' hyperthyroidism that later progressed to Graves' ophthalmopathy. The CDR3 DNA follows: TGTGCCAGCAGTACACAGGGATCAACTAATGAAAAACTGTTTTTT. This codes for CASSTQGSTNEKLFF.